This T cell receptor (beta chain) was identified during a study of CD8 T cells in Susac syndrome. When the RNA was reverse transcribed, random hexamers were used with an input of about 0.45 to 1 ug. TCRdb independently ran MiXCR on the immunoSEQ multiplex PCR reads; one entry per CDR3 protein. This table has 150,000 to 200,000 distinct CDR3 sequences, about 96% appearing once. The CDR3 is 15 amino acids. The V and J ends lost 3 bases and 10 bases, in that order; junction bases with no gene match: 9. The V gene is TRBV23-1, the J gene TRBJ1-5; 10 bases are a match to TRBD1. TRBV23-1 is designated an ORF whose function remains uncertain. The clonotype originates from a human donor with multiple sclerosis. The sequencing sample was made of CD4+ T cells from PBMCs. CDR3 protein: CASSHPKTGGQPQHF. The CDR3 nucleotides read TGCGCCAGCAGTCACCCTAAGACAGGGGGCCAACCCCAGCATTTT.